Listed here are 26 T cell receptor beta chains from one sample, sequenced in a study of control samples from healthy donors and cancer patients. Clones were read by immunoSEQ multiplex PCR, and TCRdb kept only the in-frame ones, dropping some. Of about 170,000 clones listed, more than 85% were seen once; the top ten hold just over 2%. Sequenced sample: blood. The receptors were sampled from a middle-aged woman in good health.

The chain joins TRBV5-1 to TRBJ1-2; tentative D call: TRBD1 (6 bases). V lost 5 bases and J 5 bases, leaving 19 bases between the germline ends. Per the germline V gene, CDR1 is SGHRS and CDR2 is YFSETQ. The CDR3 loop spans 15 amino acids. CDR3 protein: CASSKNREGRYGYTF. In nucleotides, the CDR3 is TGCGCCAGCAGTAAAAACAGGGAGGGGAGATATGGCTACACCTTC.

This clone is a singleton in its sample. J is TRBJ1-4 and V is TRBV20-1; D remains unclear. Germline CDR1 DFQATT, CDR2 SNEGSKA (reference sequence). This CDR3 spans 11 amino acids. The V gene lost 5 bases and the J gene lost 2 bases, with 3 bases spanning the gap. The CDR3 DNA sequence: TGCAGTGCTCCTACTAATGAAAAACTGTTTTTT. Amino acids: CSAPTNEKLFF.

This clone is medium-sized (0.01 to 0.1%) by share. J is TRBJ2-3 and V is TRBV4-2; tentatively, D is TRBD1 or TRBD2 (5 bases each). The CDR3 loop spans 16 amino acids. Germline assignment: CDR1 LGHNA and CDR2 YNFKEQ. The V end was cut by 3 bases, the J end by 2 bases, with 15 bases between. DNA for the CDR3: TGTGCCAGCAGCCATAGGGGACCGGGTAACACAGATACGCAGTATTTT. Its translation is CASSHRGPGNTDTQYF.

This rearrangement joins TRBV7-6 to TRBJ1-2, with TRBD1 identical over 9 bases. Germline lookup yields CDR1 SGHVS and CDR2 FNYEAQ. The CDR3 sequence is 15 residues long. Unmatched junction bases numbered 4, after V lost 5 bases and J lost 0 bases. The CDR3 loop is CASSPRQGANYGYTF. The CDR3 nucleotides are TGTGCCAGCAGCCCCAGACAGGGGGCTAACTATGGCTACACCTTC.

Here the CDR3 reads CASSAQGGSQETQYF. The CDR3 DNA sequence: TGTGCCAGCTCTGCACAGGGGGGAAGCCAAGAGACCCAGTACTTC. The rearrangement links TRBV18 to TRBJ2-5; TRBD1 aligns across 8 bases. Germline V lookup: CDR1 KGHSH, CDR2 LQKENI. Germline trimming cut 6 bases from V and 1 base from J; bases unmatched to any gene: 7. The CDR3 sequence is 15 residues long.

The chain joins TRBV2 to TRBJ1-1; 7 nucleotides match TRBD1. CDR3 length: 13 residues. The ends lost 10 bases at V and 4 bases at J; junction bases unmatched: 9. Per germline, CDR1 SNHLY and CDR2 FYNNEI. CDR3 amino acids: CATQRQGATEAFF. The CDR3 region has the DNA TGTGCCACCCAACGACAGGGCGCCACTGAAGCTTTCTTT.

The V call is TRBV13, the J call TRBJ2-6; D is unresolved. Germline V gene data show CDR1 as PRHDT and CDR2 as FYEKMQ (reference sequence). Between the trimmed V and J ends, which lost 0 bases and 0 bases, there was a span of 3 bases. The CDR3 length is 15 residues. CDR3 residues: CASSLGGSGANVLTF. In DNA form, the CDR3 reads TGTGCCAGCAGCTTAGGAGGCTCTGGGGCCAACGTCCTGACTTTC.

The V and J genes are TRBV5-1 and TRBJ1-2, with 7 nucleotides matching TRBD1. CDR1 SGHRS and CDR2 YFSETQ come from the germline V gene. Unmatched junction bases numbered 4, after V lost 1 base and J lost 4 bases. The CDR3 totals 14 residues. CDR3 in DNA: TGCGCCAGCAGCTTGCGGGACAGAGGCTATGGCTACACCTTC. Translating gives CASSLRDRGYGYTF.

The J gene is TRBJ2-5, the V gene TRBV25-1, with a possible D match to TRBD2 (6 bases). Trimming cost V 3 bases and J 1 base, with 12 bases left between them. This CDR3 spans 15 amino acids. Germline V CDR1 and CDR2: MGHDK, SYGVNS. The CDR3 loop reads CASSDSGVFQETQYF. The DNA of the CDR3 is TGTGCCAGCAGTGACTCGGGGGTATTCCAAGAGACCCAGTACTTC. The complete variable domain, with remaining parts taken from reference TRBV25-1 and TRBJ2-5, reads EADIYQTPRYLVIGTGKKITLECSQTMGHDKMYWYQQDPGMELHLIHYSYGVNSTEKGDLSSESTVSRIRTEHFPLTLESARPSHTSQYLCASSDSGVFQETQYFGPGTRLLVL.

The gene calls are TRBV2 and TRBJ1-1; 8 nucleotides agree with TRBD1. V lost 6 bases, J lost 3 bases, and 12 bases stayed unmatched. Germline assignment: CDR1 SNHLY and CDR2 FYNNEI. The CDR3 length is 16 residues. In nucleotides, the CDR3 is TGTGCCAGCAGATCAGGGGGCTTGTTCTTGGACACTGAAGCTTTCTTT. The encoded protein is CASRSGGLFLDTEAFF.

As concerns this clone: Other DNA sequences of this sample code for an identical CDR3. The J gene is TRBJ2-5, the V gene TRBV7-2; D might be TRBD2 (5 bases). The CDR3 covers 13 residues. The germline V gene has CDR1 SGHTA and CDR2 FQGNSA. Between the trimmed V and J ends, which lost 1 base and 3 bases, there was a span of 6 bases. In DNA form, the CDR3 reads TGTGCCAGCAGCTTAGACGGGGAAGAGACCCAGTACTTC. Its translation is CASSLDGEETQYF.

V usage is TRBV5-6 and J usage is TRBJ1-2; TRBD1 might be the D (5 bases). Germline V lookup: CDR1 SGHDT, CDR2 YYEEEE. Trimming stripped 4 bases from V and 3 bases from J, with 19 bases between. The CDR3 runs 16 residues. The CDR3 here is CASSPTGTLRDYGYTF. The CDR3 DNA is TGTGCCAGCAGCCCAACCGGGACCCTTCGCGACTATGGCTACACCTTC.

This CDR3 reads CASSDSIGTSIYGYTF. As DNA, the CDR3 is TGTGCCAGCAGTGACTCGATCGGTACAAGCATCTATGGCTACACCTTC. The V gene is TRBV6-4, the J gene TRBJ1-2, with D unresolved. V lost 0 bases and J lost 4, with 15 bases in between. Germline V CDR1 and CDR2: MRHNA, SNTAGT. This CDR3 is built from 16 residues.

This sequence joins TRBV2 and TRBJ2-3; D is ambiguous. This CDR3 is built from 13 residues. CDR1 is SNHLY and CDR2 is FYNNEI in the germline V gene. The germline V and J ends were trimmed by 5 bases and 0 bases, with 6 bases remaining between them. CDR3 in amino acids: CASSLDSTDTQYF. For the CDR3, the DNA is TGTGCCAGCAGTTTGGACAGCACAGATACGCAGTATTTT. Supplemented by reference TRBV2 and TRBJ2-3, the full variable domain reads EPEVTQTPSHQVTQMGQEVILRCVPISNHLYFYWYRQILGQKVEFLVSFYNNEISEKSEIFDDQFSVERPDGSNFTLKIRSTKLEDSAMYFCASSLDSTDTQYFGPGTRLTVL.

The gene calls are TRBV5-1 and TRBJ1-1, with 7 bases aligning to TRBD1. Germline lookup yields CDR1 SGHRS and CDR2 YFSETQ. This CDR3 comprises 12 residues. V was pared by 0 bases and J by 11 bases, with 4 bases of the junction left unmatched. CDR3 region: CASSLETGKAFF. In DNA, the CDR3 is TGCGCCAGCAGCTTGGAGACAGGGAAGGCTTTCTTT.

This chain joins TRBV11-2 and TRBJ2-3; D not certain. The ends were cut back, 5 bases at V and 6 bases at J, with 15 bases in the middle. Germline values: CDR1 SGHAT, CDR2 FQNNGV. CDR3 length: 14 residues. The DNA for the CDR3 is TGTGCCAGCAGCCCCCCCGCGCCTGGTGATACGCAGTATTTT. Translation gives CASSPPAPGDTQYF.

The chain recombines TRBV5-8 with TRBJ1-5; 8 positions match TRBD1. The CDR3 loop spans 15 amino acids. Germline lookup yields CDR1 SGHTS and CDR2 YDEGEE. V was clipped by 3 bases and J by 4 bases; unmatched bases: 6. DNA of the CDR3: TGTGCCAGCAGCTGGACAGGGCGGGAGAATCAGCCCCAGCATTTT. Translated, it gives CASSWTGRENQPQHF.

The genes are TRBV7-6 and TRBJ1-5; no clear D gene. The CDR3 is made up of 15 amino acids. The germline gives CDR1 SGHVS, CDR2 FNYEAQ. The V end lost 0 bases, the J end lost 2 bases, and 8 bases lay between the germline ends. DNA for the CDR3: TGTGCCAGCAGCTTAGCCGGGCAATGCAATCAGCCCCAGCATTTT. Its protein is CASSLAGQCNQPQHF.

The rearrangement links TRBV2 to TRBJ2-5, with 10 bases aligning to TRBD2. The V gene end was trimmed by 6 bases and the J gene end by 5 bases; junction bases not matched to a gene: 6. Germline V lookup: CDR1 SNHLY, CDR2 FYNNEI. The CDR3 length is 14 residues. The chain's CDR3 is CASRGAGGMETQYF. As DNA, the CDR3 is TGTGCCAGCAGGGGAGCGGGGGGGATGGAGACCCAGTACTTC.

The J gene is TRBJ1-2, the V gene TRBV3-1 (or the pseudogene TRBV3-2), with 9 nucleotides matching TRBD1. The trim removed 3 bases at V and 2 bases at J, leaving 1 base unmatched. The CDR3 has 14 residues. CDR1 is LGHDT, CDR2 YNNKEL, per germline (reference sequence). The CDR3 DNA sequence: TGTGCCAGCAGCCAGGGGACAGGGAACTATGGCTACACCTTC. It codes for CASSQGTGNYGYTF.

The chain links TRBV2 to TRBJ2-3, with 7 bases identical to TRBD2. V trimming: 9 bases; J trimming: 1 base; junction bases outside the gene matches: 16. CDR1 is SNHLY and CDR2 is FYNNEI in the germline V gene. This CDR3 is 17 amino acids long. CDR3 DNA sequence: TGTGCCAGTGCAAGCGGGGAAACTCTCGTGGGCACAGATACGCAGTATTTT. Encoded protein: CASASGETLVGTDTQYF.

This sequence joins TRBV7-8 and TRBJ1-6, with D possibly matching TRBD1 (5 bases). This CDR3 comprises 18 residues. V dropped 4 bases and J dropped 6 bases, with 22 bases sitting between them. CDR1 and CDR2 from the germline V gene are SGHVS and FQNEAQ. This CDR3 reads CASSSRVAGRSGNSPLHF. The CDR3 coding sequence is TGTGCCAGCAGCTCCCGGGTAGCAGGGCGGTCGGGTAATTCACCCCTCCACTTT.

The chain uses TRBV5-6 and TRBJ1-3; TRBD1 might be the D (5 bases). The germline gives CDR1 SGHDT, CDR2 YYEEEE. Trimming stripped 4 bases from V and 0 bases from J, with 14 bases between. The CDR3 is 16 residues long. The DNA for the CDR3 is TGTGCCAGCAGCCGACCCGGCGGGGGCTCTGGAAACACCATATATTTT. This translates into CASSRPGGGSGNTIYF.

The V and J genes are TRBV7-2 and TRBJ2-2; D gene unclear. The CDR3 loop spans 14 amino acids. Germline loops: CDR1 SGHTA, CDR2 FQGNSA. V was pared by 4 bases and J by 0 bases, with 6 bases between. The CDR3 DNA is TGTGCCAGCAGCTCGGCGGCGAACACCGGGGAGCTGTTTTTT. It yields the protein CASSSAANTGELFF. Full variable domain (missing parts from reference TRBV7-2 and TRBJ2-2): GAGVSQSPSNKVTEKGKDVELRCDPISGHTALYWYRQSLGQGLEFLIYFQGNSAPDKSGLPSDRFSAERTGGSVSTLTIQRTQQEDSAVYLCASSSAANTGELFFGEGSRLTVL.

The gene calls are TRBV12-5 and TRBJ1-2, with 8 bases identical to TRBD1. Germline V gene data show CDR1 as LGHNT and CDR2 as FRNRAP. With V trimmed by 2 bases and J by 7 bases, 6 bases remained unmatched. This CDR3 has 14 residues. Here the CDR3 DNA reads TGTGCTAGTGGTTTGTCTCAGGGGGCAGGTGGCTACACCTTC. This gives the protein CASGLSQGAGGYTF. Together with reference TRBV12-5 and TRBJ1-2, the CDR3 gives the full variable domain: DARVTQTPRHKVTEMGQEVTMRCQPILGHNTVFWYRQTMMQGLELLAYFRNRAPLDDSGMPKDRFSAEMPDATLATLKIQPSEPRDSAVYFCASGLSQGAGGYTFGSGTRLTVV.

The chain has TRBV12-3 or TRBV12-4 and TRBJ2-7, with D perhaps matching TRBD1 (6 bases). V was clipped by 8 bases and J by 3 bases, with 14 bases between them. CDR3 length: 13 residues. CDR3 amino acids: CASSWDILYEQYF. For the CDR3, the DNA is TGTGCCAGCTCCTGGGACATTCTCTACGAGCAGTACTTC.